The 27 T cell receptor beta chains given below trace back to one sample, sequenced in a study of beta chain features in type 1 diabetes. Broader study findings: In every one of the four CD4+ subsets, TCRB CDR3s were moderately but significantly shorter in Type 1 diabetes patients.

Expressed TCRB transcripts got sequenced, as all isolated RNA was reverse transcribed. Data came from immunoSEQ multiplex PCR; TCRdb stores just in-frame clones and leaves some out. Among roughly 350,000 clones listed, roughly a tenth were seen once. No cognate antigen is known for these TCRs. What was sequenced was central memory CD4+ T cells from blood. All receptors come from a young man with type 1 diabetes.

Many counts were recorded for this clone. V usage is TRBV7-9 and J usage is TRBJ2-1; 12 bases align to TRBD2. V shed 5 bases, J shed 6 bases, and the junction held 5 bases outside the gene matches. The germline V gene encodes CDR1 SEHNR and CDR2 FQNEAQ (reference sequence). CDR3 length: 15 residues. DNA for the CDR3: TGTGCCAGCAGCCGACGGGGACTAGCGGGCAATGAGCAGTTCTTC. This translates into CASSRRGLAGNEQFF.

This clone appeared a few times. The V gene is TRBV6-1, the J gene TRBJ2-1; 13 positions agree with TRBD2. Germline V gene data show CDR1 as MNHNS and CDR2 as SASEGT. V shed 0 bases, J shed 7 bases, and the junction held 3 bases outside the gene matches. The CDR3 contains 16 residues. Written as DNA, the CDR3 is TGTGCCAGCAGTGAAGCCGGGACTAGCGGGATAAATGAGCAGTTCTTC. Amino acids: CASSEAGTSGINEQFF.

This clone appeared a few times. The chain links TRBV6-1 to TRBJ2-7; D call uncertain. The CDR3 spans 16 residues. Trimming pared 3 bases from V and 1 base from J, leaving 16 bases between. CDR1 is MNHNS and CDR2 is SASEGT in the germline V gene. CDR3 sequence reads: CASSDQMGTLSYEQYF. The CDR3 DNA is TGTGCCAGCAGTGATCAAATGGGAACCTTGTCCTACGAGCAGTACTTC.

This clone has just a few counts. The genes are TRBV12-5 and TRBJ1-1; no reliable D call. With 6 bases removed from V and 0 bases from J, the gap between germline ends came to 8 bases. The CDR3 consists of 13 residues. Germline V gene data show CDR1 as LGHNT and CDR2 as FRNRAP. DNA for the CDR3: TGTGCTAGTGGGTTCGATTTGAACACTGAAGCTTTCTTT. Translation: CASGFDLNTEAFF. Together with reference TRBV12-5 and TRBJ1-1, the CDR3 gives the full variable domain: DARVTQTPRHKVTEMGQEVTMRCQPILGHNTVFWYRQTMMQGLELLAYFRNRAPLDDSGMPKDRFSAEMPDATLATLKIQPSEPRDSAVYFCASGFDLNTEAFFGQGTRLTVV.

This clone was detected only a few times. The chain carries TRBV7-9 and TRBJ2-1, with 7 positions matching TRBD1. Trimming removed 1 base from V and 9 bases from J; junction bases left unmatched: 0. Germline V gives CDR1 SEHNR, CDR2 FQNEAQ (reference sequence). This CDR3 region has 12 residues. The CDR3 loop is CASSLGDSEQFF. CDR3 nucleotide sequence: TGTGCCAGCAGCTTAGGGGACAGTGAGCAGTTCTTC.

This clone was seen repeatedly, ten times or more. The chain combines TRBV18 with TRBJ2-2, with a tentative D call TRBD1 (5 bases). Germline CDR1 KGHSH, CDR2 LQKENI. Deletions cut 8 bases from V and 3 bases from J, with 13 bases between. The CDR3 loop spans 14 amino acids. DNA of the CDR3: TGTGCCAGCGCTCCGCAGGGCCACACCGGGGAGCTGTTTTTT. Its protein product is CASAPQGHTGELFF.

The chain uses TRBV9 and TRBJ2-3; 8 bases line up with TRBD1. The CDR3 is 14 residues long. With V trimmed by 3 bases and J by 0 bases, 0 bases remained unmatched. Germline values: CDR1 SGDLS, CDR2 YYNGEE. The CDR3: CASSGTGSTDTQYF. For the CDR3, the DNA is TGTGCCAGCAGCGGGACAGGGAGCACAGATACGCAGTATTTT.

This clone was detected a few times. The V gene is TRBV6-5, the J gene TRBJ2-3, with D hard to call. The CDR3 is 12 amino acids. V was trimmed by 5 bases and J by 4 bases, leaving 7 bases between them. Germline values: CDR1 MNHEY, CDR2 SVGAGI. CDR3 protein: CASSGRADTQYF. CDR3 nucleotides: TGTGCCAGCAGTGGTCGGGCAGATACGCAGTATTTT.

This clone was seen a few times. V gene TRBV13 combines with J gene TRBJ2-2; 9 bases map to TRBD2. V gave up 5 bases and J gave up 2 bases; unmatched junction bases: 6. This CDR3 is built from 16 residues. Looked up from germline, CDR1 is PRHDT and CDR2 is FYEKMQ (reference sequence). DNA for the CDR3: TGTGCCAGCAGCCGATCGGGACTAGCTAACACCGGGGAGCTGTTTTTT. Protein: CASSRSGLANTGELFF.

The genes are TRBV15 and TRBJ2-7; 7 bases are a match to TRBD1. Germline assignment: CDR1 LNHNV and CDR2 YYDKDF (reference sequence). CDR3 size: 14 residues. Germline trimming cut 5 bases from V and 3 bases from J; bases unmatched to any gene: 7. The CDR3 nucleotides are TGTGCCACCAGCCTCGGACAGGAAGGCTACGAGCAGTACTTC. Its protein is CATSLGQEGYEQYF. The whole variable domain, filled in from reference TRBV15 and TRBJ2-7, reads DAMVIQNPRYQVTQFGKPVTLSCSQTLNHNVMYWYQQKSSQAPKLLFHYYDKDFNNEADTPDNFQSRRPNTSFCFLDIRSPGLGDTAMYLCATSLGQEGYEQYFGPGTRLTVT.

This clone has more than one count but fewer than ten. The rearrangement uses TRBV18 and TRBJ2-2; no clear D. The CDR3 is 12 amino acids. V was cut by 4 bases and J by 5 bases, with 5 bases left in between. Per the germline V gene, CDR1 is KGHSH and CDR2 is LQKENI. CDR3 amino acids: CASSRTTGELFF. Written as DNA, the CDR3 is TGTGCCAGCTCACGAACAACCGGGGAGCTGTTTTTT.

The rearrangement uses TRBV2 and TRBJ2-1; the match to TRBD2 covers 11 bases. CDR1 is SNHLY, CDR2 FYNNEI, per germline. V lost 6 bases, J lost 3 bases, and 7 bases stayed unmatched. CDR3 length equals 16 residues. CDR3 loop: CASRGLAGGFYNEQFF. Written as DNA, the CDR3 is TGTGCCAGCAGGGGGCTAGCGGGAGGATTCTACAATGAGCAGTTCTTC.

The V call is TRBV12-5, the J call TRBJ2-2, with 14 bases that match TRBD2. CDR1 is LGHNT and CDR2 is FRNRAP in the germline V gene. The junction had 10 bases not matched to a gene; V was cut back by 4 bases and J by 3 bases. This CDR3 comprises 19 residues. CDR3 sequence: CASGSLLWGLAGDTGELFF. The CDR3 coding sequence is TGTGCTAGTGGTTCCCTACTTTGGGGACTAGCGGGAGACACCGGGGAGCTGTTTTTT. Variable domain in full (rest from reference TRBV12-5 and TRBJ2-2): DARVTQTPRHKVTEMGQEVTMRCQPILGHNTVFWYRQTMMQGLELLAYFRNRAPLDDSGMPKDRFSAEMPDATLATLKIQPSEPRDSAVYFCASGSLLWGLAGDTGELFFGEGSRLTVL.

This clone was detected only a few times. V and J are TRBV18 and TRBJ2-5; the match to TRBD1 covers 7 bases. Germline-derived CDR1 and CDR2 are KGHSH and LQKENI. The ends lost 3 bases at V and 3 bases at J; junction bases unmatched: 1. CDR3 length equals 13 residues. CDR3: CASSPDREETQYF. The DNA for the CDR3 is TGTGCCAGCTCACCCGACAGGGAAGAGACCCAGTACTTC.

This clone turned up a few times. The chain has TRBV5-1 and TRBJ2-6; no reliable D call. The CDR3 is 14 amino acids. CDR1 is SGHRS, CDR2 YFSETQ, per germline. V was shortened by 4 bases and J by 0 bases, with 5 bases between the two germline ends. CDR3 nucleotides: TGCGCCAGCAGCCCAGGCTCTGGGGCCAACGTCCTGACTTTC. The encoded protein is CASSPGSGANVLTF.

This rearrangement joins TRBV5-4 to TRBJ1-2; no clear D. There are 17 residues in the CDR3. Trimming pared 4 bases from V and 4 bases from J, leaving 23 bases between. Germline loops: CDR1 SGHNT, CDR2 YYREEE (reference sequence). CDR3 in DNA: TGTGCCAGCAGCCAAGACCACACGGCCAGGAGCGGCTATGGCTACACCTTC. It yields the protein CASSQDHTARSGYGYTF.

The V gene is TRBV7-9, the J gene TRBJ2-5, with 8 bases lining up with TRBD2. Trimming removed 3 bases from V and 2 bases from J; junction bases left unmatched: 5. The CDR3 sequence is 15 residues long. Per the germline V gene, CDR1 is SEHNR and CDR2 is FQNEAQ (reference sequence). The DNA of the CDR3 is TGTGCCAGCAGCTTCATGGCGGGAGGTCAAGAGACCCAGTACTTC. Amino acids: CASSFMAGGQETQYF. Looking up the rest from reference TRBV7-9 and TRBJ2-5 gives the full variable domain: DTGVSQNPRHKITKRGQNVTFRCDPISEHNRLYWYRQTLGQGPEFLTYFQNEAQLEKSRLLSDRFSAERPKGSFSTLEIQRTEQGDSAMYLCASSFMAGGQETQYFGPGTRLLVL.

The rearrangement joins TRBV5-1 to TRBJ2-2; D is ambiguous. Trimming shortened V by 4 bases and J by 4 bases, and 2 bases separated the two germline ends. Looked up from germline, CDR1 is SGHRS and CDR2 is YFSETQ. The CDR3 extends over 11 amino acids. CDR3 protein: CASSPTGELFF. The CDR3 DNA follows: TGCGCCAGCAGCCCCACCGGGGAGCTGTTTTTT.

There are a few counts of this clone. Here the CDR3 DNA reads TGTGCCAGCAGTACCGTCGGGAGGCAGCCCCAGCATTTT. As protein: CASSTVGRQPQHF. V usage is TRBV6-1 and J usage is TRBJ1-5; D is uncertain. V was trimmed by 5 bases and J by 7 bases, leaving 12 bases between them. Germline CDR1 and CDR2: MNHNS and SASEGT. This CDR3 is built from 13 residues.

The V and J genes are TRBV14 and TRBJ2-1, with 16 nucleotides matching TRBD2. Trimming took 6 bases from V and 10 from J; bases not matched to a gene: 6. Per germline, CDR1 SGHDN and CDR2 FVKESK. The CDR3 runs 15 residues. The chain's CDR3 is CASRSPGLAGGEQFF. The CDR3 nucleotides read TGTGCCAGCAGAAGTCCGGGACTAGCGGGAGGGGAGCAGTTCTTC.

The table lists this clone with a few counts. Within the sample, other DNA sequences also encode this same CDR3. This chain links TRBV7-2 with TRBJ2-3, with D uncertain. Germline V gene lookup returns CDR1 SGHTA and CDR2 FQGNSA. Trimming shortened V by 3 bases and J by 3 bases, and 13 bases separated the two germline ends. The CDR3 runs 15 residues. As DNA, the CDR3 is TGTGCCAGCAGCTTCGACTTATCGGCAACAGATACGCAGTATTTT. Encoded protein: CASSFDLSATDTQYF.

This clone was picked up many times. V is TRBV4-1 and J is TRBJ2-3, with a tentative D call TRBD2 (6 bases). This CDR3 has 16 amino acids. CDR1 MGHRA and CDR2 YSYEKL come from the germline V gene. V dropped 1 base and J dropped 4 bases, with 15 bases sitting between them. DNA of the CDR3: TGCGCCAGCAGCCAAGGTGAGGGGCGCGGGGCAGATACGCAGTATTTT. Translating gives CASSQGEGRGADTQYF.

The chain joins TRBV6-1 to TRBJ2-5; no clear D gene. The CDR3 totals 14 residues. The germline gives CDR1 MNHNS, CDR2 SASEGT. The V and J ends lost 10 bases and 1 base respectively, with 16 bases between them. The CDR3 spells CAIAGGRSQETQYF. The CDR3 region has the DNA TGTGCCATAGCAGGCGGACGGAGCCAAGAGACCCAGTACTTC.

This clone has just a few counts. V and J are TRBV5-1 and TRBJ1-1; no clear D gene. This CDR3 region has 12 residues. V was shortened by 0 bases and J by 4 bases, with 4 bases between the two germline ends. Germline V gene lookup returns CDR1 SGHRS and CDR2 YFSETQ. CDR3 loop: CASSLDSTEAFF. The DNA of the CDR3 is TGCGCCAGCAGCTTGGATTCCACTGAAGCTTTCTTT. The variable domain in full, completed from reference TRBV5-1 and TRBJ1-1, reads KAGVTQTPRYLIKTRGQQVTLSCSPISGHRSVSWYQQTPGQGLQFLFEYFSETQRNKGNFPGRFSGRQFSNSRSEMNVSTLELGDSALYLCASSLDSTEAFFGQGTRLTVV.

This chain's CDR3 is CASSSGVRTGNTIYF. Written as DNA, the CDR3 is TGTGCCAGCTCCTCCGGGGTACGAACTGGAAACACCATATATTTT. V is TRBV27 and J is TRBJ1-3, with D hard to call. The CDR3 loop spans 15 amino acids. CDR1 is MNHEY, CDR2 SMNVEV, per germline (reference sequence). With 8 bases removed from V and 2 bases from J, the gap between germline ends came to 16 bases.

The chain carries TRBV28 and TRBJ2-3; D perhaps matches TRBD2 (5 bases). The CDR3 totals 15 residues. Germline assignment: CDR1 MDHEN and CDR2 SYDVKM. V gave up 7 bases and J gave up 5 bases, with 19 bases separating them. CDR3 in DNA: TGTGCCAGCACGCCCTCGACGGGGAATATAGATACGCAGTATTTT. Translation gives CASTPSTGNIDTQYF.

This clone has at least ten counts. The CDR3 is CASSLETGITEAFF. In DNA, the CDR3 is TGTGCCAGCAGTTTAGAGACAGGGATCACTGAAGCTTTCTTT. This chain connects TRBV27 to TRBJ1-1; TRBD1 aligns across 7 bases. Germline assignment: CDR1 MNHEY and CDR2 SMNVEV (reference sequence). CDR3 length: 14 residues. J gave up 4 bases and V 2 bases, and 4 bases lay outside the gene matches.